The rows below give T cell receptor beta chains drawn from one sample of a study of ipilimumab plus nivolumab after autologous stem cell transplantation. Clones were sequenced by immunoSEQ multiplex PCR, and TCRdb holds only the in-frame ones, with some missing. The top ten hold 8% to 11% of the sample, which has around 2,800 clones, about 80% seen once. Specimen: PBMCs, collected in a trial of ipilimumab plus nivolumab as post-transplant consolidation. These receptors were collected from a male donor with primary mediastinal lymphoma. Both conserved end residues are part of each CDR3. Fields, in order: J gene, D gene, V gene, CDR3 protein. A D gene is named only where the DNA matches it firmly.

j_call: TRBJ1-4; d_call: NA; v_call: TRBV5-1; cdr3_aa: CASSLQGNEKLFF
j_call: TRBJ2-5; d_call: NA; v_call: TRBV21-1; cdr3_aa: CASSERRDSQGTQYF
j_call: TRBJ2-1; d_call: TRBD2; v_call: TRBV19; cdr3_aa: CATTTSVSYNEQFF
j_call: TRBJ2-7; d_call: NA; v_call: TRBV14; cdr3_aa: CASSQVKGRYEQYF
j_call: TRBJ1-2; d_call: TRBD1; v_call: TRBV7-2; cdr3_aa: CASSQTGGGGYGYTF
j_call: TRBJ2-7; d_call: TRBD1; v_call: TRBV11-2; cdr3_aa: CASSQGPGQGVYEQYF
j_call: TRBJ1-2; d_call: NA; v_call: TRBV9; cdr3_aa: CASSVAVANNYGYTF
j_call: TRBJ1-1; d_call: NA; v_call: TRBV6-6; cdr3_aa: CASSYSALATAEAFF
j_call: TRBJ2-1; d_call: NA; v_call: TRBV19; cdr3_aa: CASRFVGSVNEQFF
j_call: TRBJ2-3; d_call: TRBD2; v_call: TRBV5-6; cdr3_aa: CASSFRTSGMSTDTQYF
j_call: TRBJ2-7; d_call: TRBD1; v_call: TRBV5-1; cdr3_aa: CASSVRQGAAYEQYF
j_call: TRBJ2-7; d_call: TRBD1; v_call: TRBV5-4; cdr3_aa: CASSPWGQGINEQYF
j_call: TRBJ2-7; d_call: TRBD2; v_call: TRBV7-3; cdr3_aa: CASSGSGSSYEQYF
j_call: TRBJ1-5; d_call: NA; v_call: TRBV30; cdr3_aa: CAWSTDRTSQPQHF
j_call: TRBJ2-1; d_call: TRBD2; v_call: TRBV13; cdr3_aa: CASSSLLAGVVYEQFF
j_call: TRBJ2-7; d_call: NA; v_call: TRBV7-7; cdr3_aa: CASSFGREKSRSEQYF
j_call: TRBJ2-7; d_call: TRBD1; v_call: TRBV4-3; cdr3_aa: CASSQSSRGQGTEQYF
j_call: TRBJ2-1; d_call: NA; v_call: TRBV6-4; cdr3_aa: CATKSGGNNEQFF
j_call: TRBJ1-2; d_call: TRBD1; v_call: TRBV12-5; cdr3_aa: CASALDRRRGYTF
j_call: TRBJ1-1; d_call: NA; v_call: TRBV7-3; cdr3_aa: CASSPQTGRGMNTEAFF
j_call: TRBJ1-1; d_call: TRBD1; v_call: TRBV28; cdr3_aa: CASRIGQVNTEAFF
j_call: TRBJ2-1; d_call: NA; v_call: TRBV6-1; cdr3_aa: CASRETNRGMQFF
j_call: TRBJ1-1; d_call: TRBD1; v_call: TRBV28; cdr3_aa: CASTETGRDTEAFF